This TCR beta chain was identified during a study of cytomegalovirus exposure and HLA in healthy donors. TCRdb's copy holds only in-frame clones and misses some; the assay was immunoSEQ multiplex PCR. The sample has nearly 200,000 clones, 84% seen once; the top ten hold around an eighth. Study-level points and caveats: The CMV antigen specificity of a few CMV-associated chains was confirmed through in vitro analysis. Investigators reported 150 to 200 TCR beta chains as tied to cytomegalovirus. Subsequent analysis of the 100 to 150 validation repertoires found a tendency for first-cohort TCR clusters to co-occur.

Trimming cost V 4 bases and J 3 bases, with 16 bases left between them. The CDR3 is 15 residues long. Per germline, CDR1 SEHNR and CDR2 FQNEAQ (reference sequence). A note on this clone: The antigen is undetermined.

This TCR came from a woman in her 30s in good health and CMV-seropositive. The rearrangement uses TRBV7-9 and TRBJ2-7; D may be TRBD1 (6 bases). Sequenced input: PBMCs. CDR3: CASSSKGDIGYEQYF. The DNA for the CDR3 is TGTGCCAGCAGCTCCAAAGGGGACATCGGCTACGAGCAGTACTTC.